A single sample gave rise to the 19 T cell receptor beta chains below, sequenced in a study of identifying expanded T cells in peripheral blood. Assay used: immunoSEQ multiplex PCR; TCRdb lists only in-frame clones, some missing. The sample holds about 130,000 clones, approximately 86% seen once. Source material: blood. The receptors were sampled from a person aged 18 to 70 in good health.

This clone was observed once. The rearrangement joins TRBV6-5 to TRBJ2-7; 7 bases fit TRBD1. Germline assignment: CDR1 MNHEY and CDR2 SVGAGI. The CDR3 has 13 residues. With 5 bases clipped from V and 4 bases from J, the junction kept 5 bases outside the gene matches. CDR3 sequence reads: CASSQGQLYEQYF. As DNA, the CDR3 is TGTGCCAGCAGTCAGGGACAGCTTTACGAGCAGTACTTC.

The J gene is TRBJ2-2, the V gene TRBV7-8, with D possibly matching TRBD2 (7 bases). Per germline, CDR1 SGHVS and CDR2 FQNEAQ. CDR3 length equals 15 residues. V gave up 2 bases and J gave up 4 bases, with 11 bases separating them. CDR3 in amino acids: CASSLRGAGTGELFF. In nucleotides, the CDR3 is TGTGCCAGCAGCTTACGGGGGGCTGGCACCGGGGAGCTGTTTTTT.

This chain joins TRBV23-1 and TRBJ1-1; the D is unclear. TRBV23-1 is labeled an ORF, and its function is uncertain. CDR3 size: 10 residues. Between the trimmed V and J ends, which lost 9 bases and 10 bases, there was a span of 12 bases. The CDR3 region is CARKPKGAFF. The CDR3 coding sequence is TGCGCCAGAAAACCCAAAGGAGCTTTCTTT.

The chain combines TRBV6-6 with TRBJ2-7; 7 bases match TRBD2. The CDR3 is made up of 16 amino acids. After removal of 0 bases from V and 2 bases from J, the junction contained 7 bases not matched to a gene. Germline lookup yields CDR1 MNHNY and CDR2 SVGAGI (reference sequence). The CDR3 loop is CASSYSTGGLAYEQYF. CDR3 DNA: TGTGCCAGCAGTTACTCCACCGGAGGACTAGCCTACGAGCAGTACTTC.

The chain uses TRBV9 and TRBJ2-7; TRBD1 aligns across 9 bases. The V segment lost 1 base and the J segment 6 bases; nucleotides outside the gene matches: 5. The CDR3 totals 14 residues. Germline assignment: CDR1 SGDLS and CDR2 YYNGEE. The CDR3 reads CASSVRTGDAEQYF. CDR3 nucleotide sequence: TGTGCCAGCAGCGTAAGGACAGGGGATGCCGAGCAGTACTTC.

V is TRBV21-1 and J is TRBJ2-7; the table's D call, TRBD1, was not checked against the DNA. TRBV21-1 has pseudogene status. The CDR3 has 13 amino acids. The CDR3 loop reads CASSAGQGIEQYF. CDR3 DNA sequence: TGTGCCAGCAGCGCGGGACAGGGTATCGAGCAGTACTTC.

The CDR3: CASSLGDRHNSPLHF. In nucleotides, the CDR3 is TGTGCCAGCAGTTTAGGGGACCGTCATAATTCACCCCTCCACTTT. The chain uses TRBV28 and TRBJ1-6; possible D gene TRBD1, 5 bases. V gave up 2 bases and J gave up 5 bases, with 10 bases separating them. This CDR3 contains 15 residues. Germline CDR1 and CDR2: MDHEN and SYDVKM.

J is TRBJ1-2 and V is TRBV6-5; 8 bases align to TRBD1. The CDR3 length is 16 residues. Germline assignment: CDR1 MNHEY and CDR2 SVGAGI. Trimming at V came to 4 bases and at J to 1 base, leaving 8 bases not matched to a gene. The CDR3 is CASSSAGTGVNYGYTF. DNA of the CDR3: TGTGCCAGCAGTTCCGCCGGGACAGGAGTTAACTATGGCTACACCTTC.

V and J are TRBV30 and TRBJ2-7, with D tentatively TRBD2 (5 bases). Trimming removed 1 base from V and 1 base from J, with 11 bases in between. Germline-derived CDR1 and CDR2 are GTSNPN and SVGIG (reference sequence). The CDR3 runs to 14 residues. The CDR3 sequence: CAWSGSPGSYEQYF. The CDR3 nucleotides read TGTGCCTGGAGTGGGTCACCGGGATCCTACGAGCAGTACTTC.

This sequence joins TRBV6-5 and TRBJ2-7; TRBD2 is a possible D gene (6 bases). With 6 bases removed from V and 0 bases from J, the gap between germline ends came to 12 bases. Germline CDR1 is MNHEY and CDR2 is SVGAGI. The CDR3 covers 14 residues. As DNA, the CDR3 is TGTGCCAGCAGCGATGTGGGGGGCTCCTACGAGCAGTACTTC. It yields the protein CASSDVGGSYEQYF.

J is TRBJ2-5 and V is TRBV5-1; TRBD2 is a possible D gene (5 bases). The CDR3 is 16 amino acids. Germline CDR1 and CDR2: SGHRS and YFSETQ. V lost 0 bases and J 2 bases, leaving 14 bases between the germline ends. CDR3 in DNA: TGCGCCAGCAGCTTGGGAGGGAGCGGTCTTCAAGAGACCCAGTACTTC. Translating gives CASSLGGSGLQETQYF.

This chain links TRBV5-5 with TRBJ1-2; TRBD1 matches 7 bases. This CDR3 is 13 amino acids long. The V gene end was trimmed by 6 bases and the J gene end by 4 bases; junction bases not matched to a gene: 6. From germline, CDR1 is SGHKS and CDR2 YYEKEE (reference sequence). CDR3 in amino acids: CASTLQGSYGYTF. The DNA of the CDR3 is TGTGCCAGCACCTTACAGGGGTCCTATGGCTACACCTTC. The whole variable domain, filled in from reference TRBV5-5 and TRBJ1-2, reads DAGVTQSPTHLIKTRGQQVTLRCSPISGHKSVSWYQQVLGQGPQFIFQYYEKEERGRGNFPDRFSARQFPNYSSELNVNALLLGDSALYLCASTLQGSYGYTFGSGTRLTVV.

In DNA, the CDR3 is TGTGCCAGCAGCTCGGGACAGGACTATGGCTACACCTTC. Its protein product is CASSSGQDYGYTF. The genes are TRBV5-4 and TRBJ1-2; 8 bases fit TRBD1. The V gene end was trimmed by 3 bases and the J gene end by 3 bases; junction bases not matched to a gene: 1. The CDR3 consists of 13 residues. Germline V gene data show CDR1 as SGHNT and CDR2 as YYREEE (reference sequence).

CDR3 sequence (DNA): TGTGCCAGCAGTTTATCGGTCCCTACGAGCTCTGGAAACACCATATATTTT. Protein product: CASSLSVPTSSGNTIYF. This rearrangement joins TRBV28 to TRBJ1-3; D not certain. V gave up 1 base and J gave up 0 bases, with 13 bases separating them. The germline CDR1 and CDR2 sequences are MDHEN and SYDVKM. CDR3 length: 17 residues.

This clone occurred a few times. This chain joins TRBV7-2 and TRBJ1-2; weak D call: TRBD1 (5 bases). The CDR3 is 13 residues long. The V end lost 5 bases, the J end lost 7 bases, and 14 bases lay between the germline ends. Germline V gene lookup returns CDR1 SGHTA and CDR2 FQGNSA. The CDR3 sequence: CASSPQSGGGYTF. CDR3 bases: TGTGCCAGCAGCCCCCAGTCGGGGGGTGGCTACACCTTC. Full variable domain (outside the CDR3, taken from reference TRBV7-2 and TRBJ1-2): GAGVSQSPSNKVTEKGKDVELRCDPISGHTALYWYRQSLGQGLEFLIYFQGNSAPDKSGLPSDRFSAERTGGSVSTLTIQRTQQEDSAVYLCASSPQSGGGYTFGSGTRLTVV.

The V gene is TRBV4-3, the J gene TRBJ1-1; D remains unclear. Germline V CDR1 and CDR2: LGHNA, YSLEER. The CDR3 has 14 residues. V lost 4 bases and J lost 1, with 10 bases in between. The CDR3 DNA reads as TGCGCCAGCAGCCTCGACCTCAGGAACACTGAAGCTTTCTTT. This sequence encodes CASSLDLRNTEAFF.

The chain joins TRBV28 to TRBJ2-7, with 7 bases matching TRBD2. Germline V gives CDR1 MDHEN, CDR2 SYDVKM. After removal of 6 bases from V and 5 bases from J, the junction contained 10 bases not matched to a gene. This CDR3 has 14 residues. The CDR3 nucleotides are TGTGCCAGCAGCTCCGGGGAGGGCGGCGACGAGCAGTACTTC. Its translation: CASSSGEGGDEQYF.

This chain connects TRBV27 to TRBJ2-5; D may match TRBD1 or TRBD2 (5 bases each). There are 13 residues in the CDR3. Trimming shortened V by 5 bases and J by 5 bases, and 12 bases separated the two germline ends. The germline V gene has CDR1 MNHEY and CDR2 SMNVEV (reference sequence). Here the CDR3 DNA reads TGTGCCAGCAGTCCGGGACGGGCTGAGACCCAGTACTTC. Residues: CASSPGRAETQYF.

This chain connects TRBV7-2 to TRBJ1-6; no reliable D call. This CDR3 spans 18 amino acids. With 3 bases removed from V and 0 bases from J, the gap between germline ends came to 15 bases. Germline assignment: CDR1 SGHTA and CDR2 FQGNSA. In DNA, the CDR3 is TGTGCCAGCAGCTTGTTCAGTTCTGCGAGCTCCTATAATTCACCCCTCCACTTT. As protein: CASSLFSSASSYNSPLHF.